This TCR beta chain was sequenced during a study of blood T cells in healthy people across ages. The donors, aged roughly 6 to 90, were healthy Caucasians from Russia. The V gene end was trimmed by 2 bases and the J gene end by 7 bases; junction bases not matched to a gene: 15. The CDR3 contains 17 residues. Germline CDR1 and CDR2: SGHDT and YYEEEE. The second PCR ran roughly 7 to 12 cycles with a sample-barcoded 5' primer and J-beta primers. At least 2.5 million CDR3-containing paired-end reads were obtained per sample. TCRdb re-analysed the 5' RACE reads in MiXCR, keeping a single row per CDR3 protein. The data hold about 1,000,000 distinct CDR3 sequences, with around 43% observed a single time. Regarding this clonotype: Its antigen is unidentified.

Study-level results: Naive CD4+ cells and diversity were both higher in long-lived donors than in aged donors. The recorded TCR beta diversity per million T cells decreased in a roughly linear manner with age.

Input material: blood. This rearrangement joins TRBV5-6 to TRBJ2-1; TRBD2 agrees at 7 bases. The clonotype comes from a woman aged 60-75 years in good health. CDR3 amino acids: CASSLSWEGRGSNEQFF. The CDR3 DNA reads TGTGCCAGCAGCTTATCGTGGGAGGGCCGAGGGTCGAATGAGCAGTTCTTC.